This T cell receptor (beta chain) is drawn from a study of blood T cell repertoires in COVID-19 (dated by TCRdb to about 2020). Some background on the complete study: Collaborator samples came from the United States, Italy and Spain and covered acute and convalescent phases of COVID-19. The material from the prospective study consisted of cDNA or gDNA derived from T cells, B-cell-depleted T cells, or PBMCs. Subjects who had been exposed to COVID-19, were actively infected with it, or had recovered from it provided the deeply sampled blood TCRbeta repertoires that made up the dataset. A freely available public database, intended as a resource for researchers studying the immune response to SARS-CoV-2, is where the repertoires were released. Samples came from the ongoing ImmuneRACE study (first 160 participants) plus 1,254 subjects from 6 global collaborators. Nearly every sample came with metadata listing a de-identified subject ID, COVID-19 status, age in years and sex. HLA class I and class II types, where available, came from metadata supplied by the sample provider rather than from assay-based typing. Here is what the overall study found, with its caveats: The amount of clinical and demographic metadata varied by source and participant and was provided uncurated.

Looking up the germline V gene yields CDR1 SNHLY and CDR2 FYNNEI. Measured from the cysteine to the phenylalanine, the CDR3 is 15 residues long. This entry keeps only the CDR3 DNA: 45 bases, framed from base 1. At the junction V is shortened by 6 bases and J by 4 bases; bases outside the gene matches: 5. TCRbeta CDR3 regions were amplified from genomic DNA using the immunoSEQ Assay, a bias-controlled multiplex PCR. In the source study's methods: Nucleated cell counts per sample were estimated from amplification of reference gene primers within the assay. To quantify the absolute abundance of each unique TCRbeta CDR3 rearrangement, sequence reads were collapsed and filtered. For each sample, productive Simpson clonality was calculated by taking the square root of Simpson's diversity index across productive rearrangements. Imported from immuneACCESS, the table was reduced by TCRdb to in-frame sequences with V and J called. These copies leave out some clones; in studies compared against another copy, an unresolved V gene accounts for under half, and the cause of the remainder is not known. The DNA gave D and trimming, while V, J and clone size come from that table. Present in this sample are roughly 340,000 clones, approximately 90% of which were seen just once. Clones ranked in the top ten supply 3% to 4% of the sample.

A second Seattle source provided samples from volunteer blood donors who had recovered from COVID-19. Collaborating institutions collected whole blood in K2EDTA tubes following their own protocols. Collaborator samples were shipped for TCRbeta analysis as frozen whole blood, isolated PBMCs, or DNA extracted from either sample type. Worth noting for this clone: The antigen it binds to is not known. It has no much larger one-base neighbor in the sample; base qualities were not kept.

The sample consisted of peripheral blood. The V and J segments used are TRBV2 and TRBJ2-2, with 10 junctional bases fitting TRBD2. The sequence was obtained from a woman in her late teens or twenties who had recovered from COVID-19. This receptor carries the CDR3 CASSTGTSVTGELFF. The nucleotide sequence is given as TGTGCCAGCAGCACCGGGACTAGCGTCACCGGGGAGCTGTTTTTT.